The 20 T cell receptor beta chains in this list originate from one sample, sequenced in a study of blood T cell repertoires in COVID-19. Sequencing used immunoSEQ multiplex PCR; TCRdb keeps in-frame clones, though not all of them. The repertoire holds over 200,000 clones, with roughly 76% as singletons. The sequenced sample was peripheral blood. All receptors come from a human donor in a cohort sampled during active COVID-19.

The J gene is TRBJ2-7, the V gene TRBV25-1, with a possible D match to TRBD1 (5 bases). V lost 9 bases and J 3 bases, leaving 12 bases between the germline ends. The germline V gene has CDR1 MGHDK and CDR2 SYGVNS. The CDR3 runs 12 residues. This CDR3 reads CASDTGNYEQYF. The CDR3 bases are TGTGCCAGTGATACAGGAAACTACGAGCAGTACTTC.

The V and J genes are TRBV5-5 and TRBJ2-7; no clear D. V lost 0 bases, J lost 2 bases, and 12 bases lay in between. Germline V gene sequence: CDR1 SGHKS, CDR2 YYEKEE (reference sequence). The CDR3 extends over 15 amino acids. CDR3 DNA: TGTGCCAGCAGCTTGGTGGTGACCCTAGCCTACGAGCAGTACTTC. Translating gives CASSLVVTLAYEQYF.

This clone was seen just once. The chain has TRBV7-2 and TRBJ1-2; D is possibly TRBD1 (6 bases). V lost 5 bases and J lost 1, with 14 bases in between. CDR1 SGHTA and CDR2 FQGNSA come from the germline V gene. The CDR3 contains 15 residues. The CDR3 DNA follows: TGTGCCAGCAGCCCCGGACAGAAGAATAACTATGGCTACACCTTC. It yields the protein CASSPGQKNNYGYTF.

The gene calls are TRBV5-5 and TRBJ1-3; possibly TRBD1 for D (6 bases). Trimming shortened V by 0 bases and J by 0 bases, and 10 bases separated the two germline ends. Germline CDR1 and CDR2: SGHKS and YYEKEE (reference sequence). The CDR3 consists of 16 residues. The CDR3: CASSLAAGASGNTIYF. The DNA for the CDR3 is TGTGCCAGCAGCTTGGCCGCGGGGGCCTCTGGAAACACCATATATTTT.

This chain's CDR3 is CASSFTETRVKEQYF. The CDR3 region has the DNA TGTGCCAGCAGTTTCACCGAAACCAGGGTGAAGGAGCAGTACTTC. The rearrangement links TRBV28 to TRBJ2-7, with TRBD1 as a possible D gene (5 bases). The V end was cut by 3 bases, the J end by 7 bases, with 19 bases between. The CDR3 is 15 residues long. Germline CDR1 MDHEN, CDR2 SYDVKM.

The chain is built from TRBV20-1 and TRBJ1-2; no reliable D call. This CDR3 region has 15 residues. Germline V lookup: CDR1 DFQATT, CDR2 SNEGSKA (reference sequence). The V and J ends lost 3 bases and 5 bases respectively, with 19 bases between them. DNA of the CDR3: TGCAGTGCTAGTTTAAGAACCGAGACAACTTATGGCTACACCTTC. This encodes CSASLRTETTYGYTF.

The CDR3 spells CASSEQGSHTEAFF. The CDR3 nucleotides read TGTGCCAGCTCAGAACAGGGGTCCCACACTGAAGCTTTCTTT. The rearrangement links TRBV18 to TRBJ1-1, with TRBD1 matching over 7 bases. Per the germline V gene, CDR1 is KGHSH and CDR2 is LQKENI. The CDR3 loop spans 14 amino acids. V trimming: 5 bases; J trimming: 3 bases; junction bases outside the gene matches: 6.

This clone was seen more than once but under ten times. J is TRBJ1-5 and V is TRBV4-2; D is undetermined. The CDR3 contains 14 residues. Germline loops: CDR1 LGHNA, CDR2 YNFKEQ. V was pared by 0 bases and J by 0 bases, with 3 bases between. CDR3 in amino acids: CASSQDYSNQPQHF. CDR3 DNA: TGTGCCAGCAGCCAAGATTATAGCAATCAGCCCCAGCATTTT.

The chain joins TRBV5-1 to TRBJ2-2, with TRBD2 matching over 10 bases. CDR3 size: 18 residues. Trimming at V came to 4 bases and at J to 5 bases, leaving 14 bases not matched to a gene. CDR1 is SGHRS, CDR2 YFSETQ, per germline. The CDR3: CASSPTVAGGWGTGELFF. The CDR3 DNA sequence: TGCGCCAGCAGCCCAACCGTAGCGGGAGGCTGGGGGACCGGGGAGCTGTTTTTT.

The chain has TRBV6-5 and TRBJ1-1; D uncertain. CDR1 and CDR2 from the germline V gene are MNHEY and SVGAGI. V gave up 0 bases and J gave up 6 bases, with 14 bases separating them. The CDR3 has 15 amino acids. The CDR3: CASSYSAARRAEAFF. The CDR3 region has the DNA TGTGCCAGCAGTTACTCAGCGGCGAGGCGAGCTGAAGCTTTCTTT.

The CDR3 is CASTRDDHGYGYTF. In nucleotides, the CDR3 is TGCGCCAGCACGCGGGACGACCATGGGTATGGCTACACCTTC. The rearrangement joins TRBV5-1 to TRBJ1-2, with a weak D call TRBD1 (5 bases). The germline V gene encodes CDR1 SGHRS and CDR2 YFSETQ. The CDR3 spans 14 residues. Trimming removed 6 bases from V and 5 bases from J, with 17 bases in between.

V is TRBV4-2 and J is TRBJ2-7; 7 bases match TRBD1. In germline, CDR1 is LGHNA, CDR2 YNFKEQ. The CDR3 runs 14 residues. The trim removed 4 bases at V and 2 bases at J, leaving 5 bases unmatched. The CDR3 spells CASSPGTETYEQYF. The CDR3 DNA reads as TGTGCCAGCAGCCCTGGGACAGAAACCTACGAGCAGTACTTC.

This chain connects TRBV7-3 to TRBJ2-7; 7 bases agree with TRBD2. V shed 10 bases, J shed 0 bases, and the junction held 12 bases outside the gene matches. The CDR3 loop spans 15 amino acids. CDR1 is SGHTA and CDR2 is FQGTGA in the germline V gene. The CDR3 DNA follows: TGTGCCACCGTACTTCTAGCGGCAATCTCCTACGAGCAGTACTTC. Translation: CATVLLAAISYEQYF.

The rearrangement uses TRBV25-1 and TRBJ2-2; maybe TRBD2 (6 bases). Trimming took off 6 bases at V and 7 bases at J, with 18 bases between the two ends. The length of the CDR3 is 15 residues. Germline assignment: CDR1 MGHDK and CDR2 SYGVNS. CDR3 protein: CASRARDSSLGELFF. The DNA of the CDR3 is TGTGCCAGCAGGGCGAGGGACTCCTCTCTCGGGGAGCTGTTTTTT.

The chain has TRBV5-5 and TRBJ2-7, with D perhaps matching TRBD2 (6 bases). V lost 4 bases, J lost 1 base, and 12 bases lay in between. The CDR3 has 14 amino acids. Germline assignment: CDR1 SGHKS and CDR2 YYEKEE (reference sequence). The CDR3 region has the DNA TGTGCCAGCAGCCCGACGGGGGTGTCCTACGAGCAGTACTTC. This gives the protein CASSPTGVSYEQYF. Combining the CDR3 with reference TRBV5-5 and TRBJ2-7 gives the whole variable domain DAGVTQSPTHLIKTRGQQVTLRCSPISGHKSVSWYQQVLGQGPQFIFQYYEKEERGRGNFPDRFSARQFPNYSSELNVNALLLGDSALYLCASSPTGVSYEQYFGPGTRLTVT.

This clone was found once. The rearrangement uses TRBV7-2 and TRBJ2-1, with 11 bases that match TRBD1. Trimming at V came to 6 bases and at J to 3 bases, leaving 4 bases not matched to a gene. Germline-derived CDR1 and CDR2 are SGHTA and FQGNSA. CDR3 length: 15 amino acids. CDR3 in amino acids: CASSGTGGFYNEQFF. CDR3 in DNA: TGTGCCAGCAGTGGGACAGGGGGATTCTACAATGAGCAGTTCTTC. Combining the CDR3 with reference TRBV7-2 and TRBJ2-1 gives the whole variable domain GAGVSQSPSNKVTEKGKDVELRCDPISGHTALYWYRQSLGQGLEFLIYFQGNSAPDKSGLPSDRFSAERTGGSVSTLTIQRTQQEDSAVYLCASSGTGGFYNEQFFGPGTRLTVL.

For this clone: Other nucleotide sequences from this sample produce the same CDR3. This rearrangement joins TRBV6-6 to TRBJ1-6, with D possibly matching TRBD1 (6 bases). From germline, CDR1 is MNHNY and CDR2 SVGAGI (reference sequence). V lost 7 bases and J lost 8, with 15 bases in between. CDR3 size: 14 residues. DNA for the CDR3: TGTGCCAGCATCCAGGGGCTCGCGGATTCACCCCTCCACTTT. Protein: CASIQGLADSPLHF.

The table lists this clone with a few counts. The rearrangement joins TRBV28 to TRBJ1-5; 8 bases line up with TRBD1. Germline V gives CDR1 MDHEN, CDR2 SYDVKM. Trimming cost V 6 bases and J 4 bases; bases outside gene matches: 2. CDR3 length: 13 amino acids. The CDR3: CASRDRVNQPQHF. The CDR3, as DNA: TGTGCCAGCAGGGACAGGGTAAATCAGCCCCAGCATTTT.

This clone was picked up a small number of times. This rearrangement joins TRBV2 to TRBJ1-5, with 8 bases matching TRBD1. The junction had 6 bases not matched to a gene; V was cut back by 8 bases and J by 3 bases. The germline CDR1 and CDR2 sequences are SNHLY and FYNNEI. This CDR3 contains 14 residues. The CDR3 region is CASRGTGFNQPQHF. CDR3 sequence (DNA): TGTGCCAGCCGAGGGACAGGATTCAATCAGCCCCAGCATTTT.

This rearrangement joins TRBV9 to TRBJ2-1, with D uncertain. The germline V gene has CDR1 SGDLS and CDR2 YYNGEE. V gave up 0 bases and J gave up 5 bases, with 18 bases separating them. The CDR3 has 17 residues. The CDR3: CASSVGNSPSKDNEQFF. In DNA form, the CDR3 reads TGTGCCAGCAGCGTAGGGAATAGCCCCAGTAAGGACAATGAGCAGTTCTTC.